This T cell receptor (beta chain) originates from a study of blood T cell repertoires in COVID-19. Here immunoSEQ multiplex PCR was the method, and the copy in TCRdb shows in-frame clones only, minus some. The sample consists of 55,000 to 75,000 clones, about 90% of them appearing once. The table lists this clone with a count of one. Germline assignment: CDR1 LGHDT and CDR2 YNNKEL (reference sequence). The trim removed 0 bases at V and 1 base at J, leaving 8 bases unmatched. The CDR3 has 20 amino acids. Sequencing was performed on peripheral blood. The TCR comes from a man aged 50-59 years with active COVID-19. The chain uses TRBV3-1 (or the pseudogene TRBV3-2) and TRBJ2-1; 14 nucleotides align to TRBD2. The CDR3 coding sequence is TGTGCCAGCAGCCAAGAAAGGACTAGCGGGGGGCGTGTTTCCTACAATGAGCAGTTCTTC. Its protein product is CASSQERTSGGRVSYNEQFF.